The 12 T cell receptor beta chains in this list originate from one sample, sequenced in a study of cytomegalovirus exposure and HLA in healthy donors. With 60 Vbeta and 13 Jbeta primers, the PCR was carried out. The assay was immunoSEQ multiplex PCR, and TCRdb's table has in-frame clones only and misses some. The sample holds some 150,000 clones, approximately 72% seen once. The sample was PBMCs. Receptors were obtained from a human donor in good health.

A remark on this clone: At one of its ends the junction is not consistent with the germline gene, which may arise from a read error. The genes are TRBV29-1 and TRBJ2-7; 9 bases fit TRBD1. The CDR3 runs to 12 residues. Germline V CDR1 and CDR2: SQVTM, ANQGSEA. The chain's CDR3 is CSVPGQGGEHYF. The CDR3 region has the DNA TGCAGCGTGCCGGGACAGGGCGGCGAGCATTACTTC.

The chain uses TRBV5-4 and TRBJ2-5; a weak D match, TRBD2 (5 bases). Germline loops: CDR1 SGHNT, CDR2 YYREEE (reference sequence). This CDR3 region has 14 residues. Trimming removed 1 base at V and 5 bases at J, with 12 bases between. The CDR3 region has the DNA TGTGCCAGCAGCTTGACTGGCCGGAGGGAGACCCAGTACTTC. It specifies CASSLTGRRETQYF.

This clone was seen only a few times. This chain connects TRBV25-1 to TRBJ1-5; D is unclear. The germline gives CDR1 MGHDK, CDR2 SYGVNS. Trimming left V 5 bases short and J 2 bases short, with 10 bases between. The CDR3 contains 14 residues. CDR3 nucleotides: TGTGCCAGCAGTCCATCCGGGGGCAATCAGCCCCAGCATTTT. This sequence encodes CASSPSGGNQPQHF. Based on the CDR3 plus reference TRBV25-1 and TRBJ1-5, the full variable domain is EADIYQTPRYLVIGTGKKITLECSQTMGHDKMYWYQQDPGMELHLIHYSYGVNSTEKGDLSSESTVSRIRTEHFPLTLESARPSHTSQYLCASSPSGGNQPQHFGDGTRLSIL.

CDR3 sequence (DNA): TGTGCCAGCAGTGTCGGCAGGGGCTATAATTCACCCCTCCACTTT. This sequence encodes CASSVGRGYNSPLHF. The chain joins TRBV6-1 to TRBJ1-6, with a weak D call TRBD1 (6 bases). Trimming left V 4 bases short and J 3 bases short, with 10 bases between. The germline CDR1 and CDR2 sequences are MNHNS and SASEGT. The CDR3 loop spans 15 amino acids.

This chain connects TRBV5-1 to TRBJ2-7; D is perhaps TRBD2 (5 bases). This CDR3 region has 13 residues. The germline V and J ends were trimmed by 0 bases and 6 bases, with 10 bases remaining between them. Looked up from germline, CDR1 is SGHRS and CDR2 is YFSETQ. CDR3 coding DNA: TGCGCCAGCAGCTTGGCGGGGAGAAGCGAGCAGTACTTC. Its translation is CASSLAGRSEQYF.

The chain has TRBV7-8 and TRBJ1-4; weak D call: TRBD1 (6 bases). Deletions cut 5 bases from V and 1 base from J, with 14 bases between. The CDR3 spans 16 residues. CDR1 SGHVS and CDR2 FQNEAQ come from the germline V gene. CDR3 in DNA: TGTGCCAGCAGCACCGGGACAAAGGAAACTAATGAAAAACTGTTTTTT. As protein: CASSTGTKETNEKLFF.

Only a few counts were recorded for this clone. The rearrangement uses TRBV9 and TRBJ1-1; weak D call: TRBD1 (5 bases). Trimming left V 4 bases short and J 1 base short, with 8 bases between. This CDR3 region has 13 residues. Germline V gene sequence: CDR1 SGDLS, CDR2 YYNGEE. The CDR3 sequence: CASSFQGNTEAFF. The CDR3, as DNA: TGTGCCAGCAGCTTCCAGGGGAACACTGAAGCTTTCTTT.

The rearrangement uses TRBV6-6 and TRBJ1-2; TRBD1 matches 7 bases. The germline V gene encodes CDR1 MNHNY and CDR2 SVGAGI (reference sequence). This CDR3 is built from 15 residues. The V gene end was trimmed by 6 bases and the J gene end by 4 bases; junction bases not matched to a gene: 11. Here the CDR3 reads CASSSPDRDSYGYTF. The CDR3 region has the DNA TGTGCCAGCAGCTCCCCCGACAGGGATAGCTATGGCTACACCTTC.

This sequence joins TRBV15 and TRBJ1-1, with no clear D. The CDR3 has 13 amino acids. Germline CDR1 is LNHNV and CDR2 is YYDKDF (reference sequence). Deletions cut 0 bases from V and 1 base from J, with 3 bases between. The CDR3 loop is CATSRDGNTEAFF. CDR3 sequence (DNA): TGTGCCACCAGCAGAGACGGGAACACTGAAGCTTTCTTT.

V usage is TRBV5-4 and J usage is TRBJ2-5, with 13 positions matching TRBD2. CDR3 length: 15 amino acids. Germline trimming cut 4 bases from V and 5 bases from J; bases unmatched to any gene: 5. Germline-derived CDR1 and CDR2 are SGHNT and YYREEE (reference sequence). The CDR3: CASSRTSGGKETQYF. Written as DNA, the CDR3 is TGTGCCAGCAGCCGGACTAGCGGGGGTAAGGAGACCCAGTACTTC. The variable domain in full, with the rest retrieved from reference TRBV5-4 and TRBJ2-5, is ETGVTQSPTHLIKTRGQQVTLRCSSQSGHNTVSWYQQALGQGPQFIFQYYREEENGRGNFPPRFSGLQFPNYSSELNVNALELDDSALYLCASSRTSGGKETQYFGPGTRLLVL.

This clone was observed a handful of times. The rearrangement joins TRBV30 to TRBJ2-3; 9 nucleotides match TRBD1. With V trimmed by 1 base and J by 4 bases, 6 bases remained unmatched. The CDR3 consists of 15 residues. Germline V gene lookup returns CDR1 GTSNPN and CDR2 SVGIG (reference sequence). CDR3 amino acids: CAWSEGQGDADTQYF. The CDR3 DNA follows: TGTGCCTGGAGTGAGGGACAGGGTGACGCAGATACGCAGTATTTT.

This chain joins TRBV5-1 and TRBJ2-1; the match to TRBD2 covers 8 bases. The germline V gene has CDR1 SGHRS and CDR2 YFSETQ. V was pared by 0 bases and J by 5 bases, with 7 bases of the junction left unmatched. The CDR3 spans 16 residues. The CDR3 coding sequence is TGCGCCAGCAGCTTGGACGGCGGGGGGACCCACAATGAGCAGTTCTTC. It specifies CASSLDGGGTHNEQFF.